The subject of this entry is one T cell receptor (beta chain). Its antigen is unknown. The source of the sample is a study of T cell repertoires in cytomegalovirus infection. Study-level information: Indications came from public TCR beta signatures; they pointed to CMV infection and to a matching HLA type. Points from the study as a whole: Within the response measured ex vivo, HLA-C-restricted CMV-specific TCR beta clonotypes were dominant.

TCRdb re-analysed the reads in MiXCR, keeping a single row per CDR3 protein. The data contain fewer than 1,000,000 distinct CDR3 sequences, under 40% of them singletons. The germline V and J ends were trimmed by 6 bases and 2 bases, with 11 bases remaining between them. The CDR3 contains 14 residues. The V gene's germline CDR1 is MNHEY and CDR2 SVGAGI. The input for sequencing was cultured CD8+ T cells from PBMCs, taken from culture after CMV antigen stimulation. The sequence derives from a human donor in good health (CMV status not recorded). Some clones in this sample may be carry-over from other donors' samples. The rearrangement joins TRBV6-5 to TRBJ1-5; D gene ambiguous. CDR3 DNA: TGTGCCAGCAGGCGGGGTGGTCGCAATCAGCCCCAGCATTTT. Amino acid sequence: CASRRGGRNQPQHF.